A single sample gave rise to the 17 T cell receptor beta chains below, sequenced in a study of shared clonotypes between healthy human individuals. Terminally differentiated effector memory CD45RA+ cells were excluded by CCR7 positive selection of CD45RO-negative cells. The protocol was immunoSEQ multiplex PCR, while the TCRdb copy is restricted to in-frame clones and leaves out a portion. Among about 2 million clones listed, around 96% were seen once. Sequencing was performed on naive CD8+ T cells sorted from blood. Every receptor here comes from a man aged 18-30 years in good health.

The V and J genes are TRBV10-1 and TRBJ2-5, with unresolved D. The CDR3 covers 13 residues. Looked up from germline, CDR1 is WNHNN and CDR2 is SYGVQD (reference sequence). V was cut by 3 bases and J by 4 bases, with 9 bases left in between. CDR3 sequence reads: CASSDSSGETQYF. The CDR3 DNA follows: TGCGCCAGCAGTGACAGTTCGGGAGAGACCCAGTACTTC.

This chain links TRBV7-3 with TRBJ2-1; 10 bases map to TRBD1. The V and J ends lost 4 bases and 6 bases, in that order; junction bases with no gene match: 6. CDR3 size: 15 residues. Germline loops: CDR1 SGHTA, CDR2 FQGTGA. The DNA for the CDR3 is TGTGCCAGCAGCTCCCGGGACAGGGGACCCAATGAGCAGTTCTTC. It codes for CASSSRDRGPNEQFF.

Of note for this clone: The limits of the CDR3 on the DNA are not certain, so only TCRdb's listed CDR3 is given. This chain connects TRBV27 to TRBJ2-7. Per germline, CDR1 MNHEY and CDR2 SMNVEV (reference sequence). With termini counted, the CDR3 has 14 amino acids. This CDR3 reads CASSFSGPDYEQYF.

The V and J genes are TRBV5-4 and TRBJ2-7; D is perhaps TRBD2 (6 bases). Trimming removed 0 bases from V and 4 bases from J, with 14 bases in between. CDR1 and CDR2 (germline): SGHNT, YYREEE (reference sequence). This CDR3 has 15 amino acids. CDR3 protein: CASSLDVGSGYEQYF. The CDR3 DNA reads TGTGCCAGCAGCTTGGATGTCGGGAGCGGTTACGAGCAGTACTTC.

The chain has TRBV30 and TRBJ2-3; D call uncertain. Germline V lookup: CDR1 GTSNPN, CDR2 SVGIG (reference sequence). V lost 2 bases and J lost 3, with 15 bases in between. The CDR3 extends over 15 amino acids. The CDR3 coding sequence is TGTGCCTGGAGTATGGGGAAAGTGAGGACAGATACGCAGTATTTT. Protein: CAWSMGKVRTDTQYF.

The chain employs TRBV27 and TRBJ2-7, with D possibly being TRBD2 (5 bases). This CDR3 contains 13 residues. Trimming left V 6 bases short and J 2 bases short, with 11 bases between. The germline gives CDR1 MNHEY, CDR2 SMNVEV (reference sequence). The CDR3 sequence: CASSAEGTYEQYF. CDR3 bases: TGTGCCAGCAGCGCAGAGGGTACCTACGAGCAGTACTTC.

About this clone: The same CDR3 is also encoded by other DNA sequences in this sample. J is TRBJ2-5 and V is TRBV7-9; no clear D. Germline V CDR1 and CDR2: SEHNR, FQNEAQ (reference sequence). The length of the CDR3 is 14 residues. Trimming pared 3 bases from V and 0 bases from J, leaving 8 bases between. The CDR3 coding sequence is TGTGCCAGCAGCTTCAGTGGGAACCAAGAGACCCAGTACTTC. Translation: CASSFSGNQETQYF.

The chain uses TRBV27 and TRBJ2-7, with TRBD1 identical over 8 bases. Germline loops: CDR1 MNHEY, CDR2 SMNVEV (reference sequence). The CDR3 is made up of 16 amino acids. V gave up 0 bases and J gave up 5 bases; unmatched junction bases: 9. The CDR3 region is CASSLSFQGANHEQYF. The CDR3 DNA sequence: TGTGCCAGCAGTTTATCCTTCCAGGGGGCCAACCACGAGCAGTACTTC.

J is TRBJ2-1 and V is TRBV11-3, with 9 bases fitting TRBD2. CDR3 size: 13 residues. With 10 bases clipped from V and 8 bases from J, the junction kept 9 bases outside the gene matches. CDR1 is SGHNT and CDR2 is YENEEA in the germline V gene. The CDR3, as DNA: TGTGCCACCGGGACTAGCAAGGGTCATGAGCAGTTCTTC. Its translation is CATGTSKGHEQFF.

The chain recombines TRBV5-1 with TRBJ1-2, with D unclear. CDR3 length: 14 residues. Deletions cut 1 base from V and 0 bases from J, with 7 bases between. The germline gives CDR1 SGHRS, CDR2 YFSETQ. CDR3 loop: CASSLTLSNYGYTF. Written as DNA, the CDR3 is TGCGCCAGCAGCTTGACACTTTCTAACTATGGCTACACCTTC.

The chain uses TRBV7-2 and TRBJ1-2; maybe TRBD1 (5 bases). The CDR3 consists of 12 residues. Germline CDR1 SGHTA, CDR2 FQGNSA. Trimming shortened V by 5 bases and J by 8 bases, and 12 bases separated the two germline ends. The CDR3 loop is CASSTGLLGYTF. As DNA, the CDR3 is TGTGCCAGCAGCACGGGACTTTTGGGCTACACCTTC.

V is TRBV27 and J is TRBJ2-1, with D possibly being TRBD1 (5 bases). From germline, CDR1 is MNHEY and CDR2 SMNVEV (reference sequence). V lost 6 bases and J 12 bases, leaving 15 bases between the germline ends. CDR3 size: 12 residues. The CDR3 DNA reads TGTGCCAGCAGCCAGGGTGCGCAGGGGCAGTTCTTC. It is translated as CASSQGAQGQFF.

The CDR3, as DNA: TGTGCCTGGAAGGGGGCTGACACCGGGGAGCTGTTTTTT. It yields the protein CAWKGADTGELFF. The V gene is TRBV30, the J gene TRBJ2-2; 7 nucleotides agree with TRBD1. The CDR3 is 13 residues long. The germline gives CDR1 GTSNPN, CDR2 SVGIG (reference sequence). The ends lost 4 bases at V and 3 bases at J; junction bases unmatched: 2.

V and J are TRBV30 and TRBJ1-2; D remains unclear. Trimming pared 2 bases from V and 6 bases from J, leaving 13 bases between. Germline values: CDR1 GTSNPN, CDR2 SVGIG (reference sequence). The CDR3 spans 13 residues. The CDR3 region is CAWSMGSGDGYTF. As DNA, the CDR3 is TGTGCCTGGAGTATGGGCAGCGGTGATGGCTACACCTTC.

V and J are TRBV28 and TRBJ2-3; D gene ambiguous. The V end lost 3 bases, the J end lost 7 bases, and 17 bases lay between the germline ends. In germline, CDR1 is MDHEN, CDR2 SYDVKM. The CDR3 extends over 15 amino acids. CDR3 region: CASSLMGLSTHTQYF. The CDR3 DNA reads TGTGCCAGCAGTTTGATGGGCCTGTCGACGCATACGCAGTATTTT.

The chain carries TRBV27 and TRBJ2-3; D is ambiguous. Trimming took off 5 bases at V and 2 bases at J, with 26 bases between the two ends. The CDR3 spans 19 residues. The germline V gene has CDR1 MNHEY and CDR2 SMNVEV (reference sequence). The CDR3, as DNA: TGTGCCAGCAGTCCCGCCCTTCTTCCCGGTGGGGTTAACACAGATACGCAGTATTTT. It codes for CASSPALLPGGVNTDTQYF.

The rearrangement uses TRBV21-1 and TRBJ1-5; the table's D call TRBD1 went unverified against the DNA. TRBV21-1 is deemed a pseudogene. This CDR3 has 15 amino acids. For the CDR3, the DNA is TGTGCCAGCAGCAAAGGGGAAGGGGGCAATCAGCCCCAGCATTTT. Translated: CASSKGEGGNQPQHF.